This T cell receptor beta chain was recorded in a study of T cells in localized non-small cell lung cancer. Overall study findings and caveats: Compared with tumor, uninvolved adjacent lung displayed greater T cell clonality, ranking highest overall. For the top 100 tumor clones, a median roughly 56 also appeared in adjacent lung. Heterogeneity remains possible, as sequencing covered one tumor region only.

With respect to this clone: Antigen unknown.

Produced via immunoSEQ multiplex PCR; TCRdb's table is partial and in-frame only. The table includes several thousand clones, around nine tenths detected once. The specimen comprised peripheral blood, sampled before any cancer treatment. The receptor was derived from a female donor of 60 years or more with stage II squamous cell lung carcinoma.

This CDR3 is CASSPSGAYEQYF. In nucleotides, the CDR3 is TGTGCCAGTAGTCCGTCGGGAGCCTACGAGCAGTACTTC. The chain employs TRBV19 and TRBJ2-7, with D possibly TRBD2 on 6 matching bases. V gave up 5 bases and J gave up 2 bases, with 10 bases separating them. The CDR3 is made up of 13 amino acids. Germline lookup yields CDR1 LNHDA and CDR2 SQIVND (reference sequence).